One T cell receptor beta chain is described in this entry. As yet, its antigen is unknown. The PCR had 60 Vbeta and 13 Jbeta primers. Only in-frame clones appear in the TCRdb table, and some are missing; sequencing was by immunoSEQ multiplex PCR. The table includes 100,000 to 120,000 clones, roughly 80% detected once. This specimen belongs to a study of cytomegalovirus exposure and HLA in healthy donors. Study observations and caveats: In a later analysis, a genetic analysis reported fewer productive-TCR N-insertions in an Asian-associated ancestry cluster than the cohort average.

The sequence was obtained from a woman aged 35 to 49 in good health and CMV-seropositive. The sequenced sample was PBMCs.

CDR3 residues: CASGLKRGAGGYTF. CDR3 sequence (DNA): TGTGCTAGTGGTTTAAAGCGGGGGGCGGGAGGCTACACCTTC. The chain combines TRBV12-5 with TRBJ1-2; TRBD1 might be the D (6 bases). The germline CDR1 and CDR2 sequences are LGHNT and FRNRAP. This CDR3 has 14 residues. V lost 3 bases, J lost 8 bases, and 16 bases lay in between.